This T cell receptor (beta chain) was sequenced in a study of CD8 T cells in ankylosing spondylitis (dated by TCRdb to the late 2010s). About the full investigation: To find TCR variants linked to disease, the study profiled T cell receptor beta repertoires in ankylosing spondylitis patients and healthy donors. In total, the full study cohort was made up of 100 to 140 healthy donors and about two dozen ankylosing spondylitis patients. Peripheral blood samples were taken, and synovial fluid was additionally collected from ankylosing spondylitis patients. Summary of the overall study and its limitations: A TCR beta motif of 7 or 8 highly homologous amino acid variants appeared characteristic of blood from ankylosing spondylitis patients. Some motif variants were previously reported in synovial fluid and blood of reactive arthritis patients, suggesting common disease-initiation mechanisms. In peripheral blood, the disease-linked clones were found at relatively low frequencies and had a CD8+ phenotype. The disease-linked clones were reported to be significantly enriched in matched synovial fluid samples from ankylosing spondylitis patients.

With respect to this clonotype: The target of this receptor is not known. No much larger clonotype is one base removed from it; base qualities were not supplied.

At the junction V is shortened by 2 bases and J by 2 bases; bases outside the gene matches: 7. The cysteine opens and the phenylalanine closes a CDR3 of 19 amino acids. The entry retains the CDR3 DNA only, 57 bases that are in frame from base 1. Taken from the germline V gene, the CDR1 and CDR2 loops are MGHRA and YSYEKL. The reads were generated on an Illumina HiSeq 2500. Quantitative 5'-RACE with molecular barcodes was the method used to prepare the TCR beta libraries. As for the original processing: To identify disease-linked TCR variants, a new computational method was used, one built on a probabilistic model of VDJ rearrangement. Starting from the raw public reads, TCRdb applied fastp trimming at Q25, assembled clones with MiXCR and retained in-frame beta chains. Every distinct CDR3 protein forms one entry, paired with its most common genes and DNA. The V and J calls, along with clone size, are taken from TCRdb and not from the paper's own processing. The sample table records just under 550,000 distinct CDR3 sequences; 10% to 15% of these occur just once. The ten largest clones capture approximately 6.2% of the sample.

Sample: blood, either unsorted or a sorted T cell fraction (not recorded which). The chain is made from TRBV4-1 and TRBJ2-1; 15 middle bases align to TRBD2. The TCR sequence derives from a male donor with ankylosing spondylitis. CDR3 sequence: CASSQPGLAGGITYNEQFF. In nucleotides, the sequence is TGCGCCAGCAGCCAACCCGGACTAGCGGGAGGGATTACCTACAATGAGCAGTTCTTC.